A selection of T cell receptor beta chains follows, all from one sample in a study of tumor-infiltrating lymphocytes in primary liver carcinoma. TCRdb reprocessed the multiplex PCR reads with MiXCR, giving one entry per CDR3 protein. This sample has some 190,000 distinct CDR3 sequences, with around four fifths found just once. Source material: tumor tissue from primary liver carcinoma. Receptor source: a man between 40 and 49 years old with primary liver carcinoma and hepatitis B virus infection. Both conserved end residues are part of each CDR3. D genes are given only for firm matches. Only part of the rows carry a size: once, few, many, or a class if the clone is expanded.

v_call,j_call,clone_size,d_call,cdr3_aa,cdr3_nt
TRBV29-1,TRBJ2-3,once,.,CSVSPPSGSDTQYF,TGCAGCGTTTCACCCCCGTCCGGGTCAGATACACAGTATTTT
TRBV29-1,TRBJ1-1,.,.,CSGHRGEDDTEAFF,TGCAGCGGCCACCGGGGGGAGGATGACACTGAAGCTTTCTTT
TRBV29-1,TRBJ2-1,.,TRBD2,CSVNGTRGRAWEQFF,TGCAGCGTGAACGGGACTAGAGGGAGGGCATGGGAGCAGTTCTTC
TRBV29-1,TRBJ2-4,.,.,CSVELRDQIHLAKNIQYF,TGCAGTGTTGAGCTCAGAGATCAAATCCATTTAGCCAAAAACATTCAGTACTTC
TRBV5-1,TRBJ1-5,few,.,CASSSGPEHPQHF,TGCGCCAGCAGCTCAGGACCGGAACATCCCCAGCATTTT
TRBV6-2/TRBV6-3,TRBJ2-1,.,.,CARRSTEGSHNEQFF,TGTGCCAGGAGGTCTACAGAGGGATCGCACAATGAGCAGTTCTTC
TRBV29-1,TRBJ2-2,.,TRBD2,CRVGLVSTGELFF,TGCAGAGTTGGACTAGTGAGCACCGGGGAGCTGTTTTTT
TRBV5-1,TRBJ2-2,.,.,CASSGRVPNTEELFF,TGCGCCAGCAGCGGCAGGGTCCCGAACACCGAGGAGCTCTTTTTT
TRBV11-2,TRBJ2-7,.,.,CASISNRNFYEQYF,TGCGCCAGCATTTCTAACAGGAACTTCTACGAGCAGTACTTC
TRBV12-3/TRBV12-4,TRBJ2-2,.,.,CPSTLTGGNTGELFF,TGTCCCAGTACCCTGACTGGCGGTAACACTGGGGAGCTGTTTTTT
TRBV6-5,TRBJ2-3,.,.,CASNPGLARRDTQYF,TGTGCCAGCAACCCAGGTCTAGCGAGAAGAGATACGCAGTATTTT
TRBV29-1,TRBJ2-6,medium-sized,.,CSVAGSGANVLTF,TGCAGCGTTGCAGGGTCTGGGGCCAACGTCCTGACTTTC
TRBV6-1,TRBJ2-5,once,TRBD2,CARTLTGGPMDCVTQYF,TGTGCCAGGACCTTAACGGGAGGCCCGATGGACTGCGTCACCCAGTACTTC
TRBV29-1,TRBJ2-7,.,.,CSVVPTVNEQYF,TGCAGCGTGGTACCGACAGTCAATGAGCAGTACTTC
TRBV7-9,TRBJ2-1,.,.,CASSWLANEQSF,TGTGCCAGCAGCTGGCTAGCGAATGAGCAGTCCTTC
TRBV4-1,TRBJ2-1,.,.,CASNSRTLRGEVYYEQFF,TGCGCCAGCAACTCCAGAACTCTCAGGGGTGAGGTCTACTATGAGCAGTTCTTC
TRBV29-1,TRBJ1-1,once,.,CSGGPRWGMNTEVFF,TGCAGCGGTGGACCGCGTTGGGGGATGAACACTGAAGTTTTCTTT
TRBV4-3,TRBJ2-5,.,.,CACSQMFGSWETQYF,TGCGCCTGCAGCCAAATGTTCGGGTCTTGGGAGACCCAGTACTTC
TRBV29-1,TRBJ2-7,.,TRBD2,CSVHGTSRVSHEQYF,TGCAGCGTACACGGGACTAGCAGGGTGTCCCACGAGCAGTACTTC
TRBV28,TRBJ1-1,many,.,CASSFQGAAFF,TGTGCCAGCAGTTTTCAGGGTGCGGCTTTCTTT
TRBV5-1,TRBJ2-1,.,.,CASISSEGYNEQFF,TGCGCCAGCATCTCTAGCGAGGGGTACAATGAGCAGTTCTTC
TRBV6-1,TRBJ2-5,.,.,CASRSAYSGETQYF,TGTGCCAGCAGAAGTGCCTACTCGGGGGAGACCCAGTACTTC
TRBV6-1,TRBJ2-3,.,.,CVSNHTDTQYF,TGTGTCAGCAACCACACAGATACGCAGTATTTT
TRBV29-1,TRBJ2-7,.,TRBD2,CSVEDGLAGSYVQHF,TGCAGCGTTGAAGATGGTCTAGCGGGGTCCTACGTGCAGCACTTC
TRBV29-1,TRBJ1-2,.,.,CSVEKRQGNMNYGYTF,TGCAGCGTTGAAAAACGTCAGGGGAACATGAACTATGGCTACACGTTC
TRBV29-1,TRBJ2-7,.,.,CSVGPTGFHEQYF,TGCAGCGTTGGCCCGACAGGCTTCCACGAGCAGTACTTC
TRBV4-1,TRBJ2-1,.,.,CACSPELAGAYNEQFF,TGCGCCTGCAGCCCAGAACTAGCAGGGGCTTACAATGAGCAGTTCTTC
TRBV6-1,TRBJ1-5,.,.,CASAEAREKAPQQF,TGTGCCAGCGCTGAGGCCAGGGAAAAGGCGCCCCAGCAATTT
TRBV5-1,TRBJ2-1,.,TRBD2,CASSHVAGSDGDEQFF,TGCGCCAGCAGCCACGTAGCGGGGTCCGATGGGGATGAGCAGTTCTTC
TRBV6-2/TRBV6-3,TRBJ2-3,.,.,CVSSSRLTGTSASTDTQYF,TGTGTAAGCAGTTCGAGACTAACGGGGACAAGTGCTAGCACAGATACGCAGTATTTT
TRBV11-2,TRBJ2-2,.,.,CASSHVRERTVELFF,TGTGCCAGCAGCCATGTCCGGGAGAGGACCGTGGAGCTGTTCTTT
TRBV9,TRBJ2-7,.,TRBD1,CASSSRQGWAYEQYF,TGTGCCAGCAGCTCTCGACAGGGCTGGGCCTACGAGCAGTACTTC
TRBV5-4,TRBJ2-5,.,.,CGSSLFLENQYF,TGTGGCAGCAGCTTGTTTCTAGAGAACCAGTACTTC
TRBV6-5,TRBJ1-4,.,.,CASSYSSGTSIEKLFF,TGTGCCAGCAGTTACTCGTCCGGGACATCAATTGAAAAACTGTTTTTT
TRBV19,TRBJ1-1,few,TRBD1,CASSIDRDTEAFF,TGTGCCAGTAGTATCGACAGGGACACTGAAGCTTTCTTT
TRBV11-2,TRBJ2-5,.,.,CASCLYRDRETLYF,TGTGCCAGCTGCTTATACAGGGATAGGGAGACCCTGTACTTC
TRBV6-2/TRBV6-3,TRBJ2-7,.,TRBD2,CANSTPTSGGYEHYF,TGTGCCAACAGCACTCCGACTAGCGGTGGGTACGAGCACTACTTC
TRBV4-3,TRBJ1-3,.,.,CASSQEGYRNTINF,TGTGCCAGCAGCCAAGAGGGGTATAGAAACACCATAAATTTT
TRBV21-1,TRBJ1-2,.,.,CASSKAGTGDDRPWGYTF,TGTGCCAGCAGCAAAGCCGGGACAGGGGACGATCGTCCTTGGGGCTACACCTTC
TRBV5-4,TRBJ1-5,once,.,CGSSLSGANQPPHF,TGTGGCAGCAGTTTATCCGGGGCCAATCAGCCCCCGCATTTT
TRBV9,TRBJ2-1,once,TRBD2,CASTSRSSGTRNEQFF,TGTGCCAGCACCTCCCGGAGTAGCGGGACAAGAAATGAGCAGTTCTTC
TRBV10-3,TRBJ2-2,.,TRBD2,CAISDGTSGPVNTGELFF,TGTGCCATCAGTGACGGGACTAGCGGGCCGGTAAACACCGGGGAGCTGTTTTTT
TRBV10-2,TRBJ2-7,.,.,CARSGAFYYEQYF,TGCGCCAGGAGTGGGGCATTCTACTACGAGCAGTACTTC
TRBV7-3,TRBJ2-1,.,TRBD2,CASSLDPGLSNVNEKFF,TGTGCCAGCAGCTTGGACCCGGGACTATCGAATGTCAACGAGAAGTTCTTC
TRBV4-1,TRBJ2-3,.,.,CASSQADGAADTQYF,TGCGCCAGCAGCCAAGCGGATGGGGCCGCGGATACGCAGTATTTT
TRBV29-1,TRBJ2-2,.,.,CSVGRQGGGTEELFF,TGCAGCGTTGGTCGCCAGGGAGGTGGCACCGAGGAGCTGTTTTTT
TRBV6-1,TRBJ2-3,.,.,CVSSGIGGHYTDTQYF,TGTGTCAGCAGTGGAATAGGAGGACACTACACAGATACGCAGTATTTT
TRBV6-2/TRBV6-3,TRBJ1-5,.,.,CASSYSRQPQHF,TGTGCCAGCAGTTACTCGAGGCAGCCCCAGCATTTT
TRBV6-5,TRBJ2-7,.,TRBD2,CASSSPGTSAYEQHF,TGTGCCAGCAGTTCCCCCGGGACTAGCGCATACGAGCAGCACTTC
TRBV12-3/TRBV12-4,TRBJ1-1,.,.,CAISPPRAGIEAFF,TGTGCCATCAGTCCCCCCAGGGCAGGCATTGAAGCTTTCTTT
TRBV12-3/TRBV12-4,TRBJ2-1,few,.,CANREGGGSLSYNEQFF,TGTGCTAACAGGGAGGGGGGCGGGTCTCTCTCCTACAATGAGCAGTTCTTC